This T cell receptor (beta chain) was found in a study of T cell changes during pregnancy in multiple sclerosis. There are 16 residues in the CDR3. The V and J ends lost 4 bases and 2 bases respectively, with 18 bases between them. CDR1 and CDR2 (germline): MNHEY, SMNVEV (reference sequence). TCRdb keeps only in-frame clones here, not all; method: immunoSEQ multiplex PCR. In the table there are some 57,000 clones, approximately 90% of which are singletons. This rearrangement joins TRBV27 to TRBJ2-7; possible D gene TRBD2, 6 bases. This specimen was peripheral blood, taken in the first trimester of pregnancy. The origin of this receptor is a female donor in good health, enrolled as a control in a pregnancy study. CDR3 in amino acids: CASSSEAGRSPYEQYF. CDR3 sequence (DNA): TGTGCCAGCAGTTCGGAGGCGGGGAGGTCTCCCTACGAGCAGTACTTC.